The 18 T cell receptor beta chains below were found in one sample sequenced in a study of OX40 agonist ivuxolimab in advanced cancers. TCRdb's table, derived via immunoSEQ multiplex PCR, lists solely in-frame clones and lacks some. The sample includes 60,000 to 85,000 clones, nearly 90% seen only once; the top ten take roughly 4%. Material: CD4+ or CD8+ T cells sorted from blood, obtained in a trial of the OX40 agonist ivuxolimab. The receptors were sampled from an adult with an advanced solid tumor such as melanoma, head and neck, liver or kidney cancer.

The rearrangement links TRBV30 to TRBJ1-3; 7 bases match TRBD1. There are 15 residues in the CDR3. Germline-derived CDR1 and CDR2 are GTSNPN and SVGIG (reference sequence). The J segment lost 0 bases and the V segment lost 3 bases, leaving 5 bases of the junction unmatched. CDR3 nucleotide sequence: TGTGCCTGGAGCACAGGGGTCCTCTCTGGAAACACCATATATTTT. Translated, it gives CAWSTGVLSGNTIYF.

V usage is TRBV6-5 and J usage is TRBJ2-6, with D hard to call. This CDR3 has 13 amino acids. Germline CDR1 is MNHEY and CDR2 is SVGAGI. V was clipped by 4 bases and J by 4 bases, with 5 bases between them. CDR3 nucleotides: TGTGCCAGCAGTTCTTCAGGGGCCAACGTCCTGACTTTC. This encodes CASSSSGANVLTF.

The J gene is TRBJ1-2, the V gene TRBV7-2; D call uncertain. The V gene's germline CDR1 is SGHTA and CDR2 FQGNSA. The CDR3 runs to 13 residues. V dropped 5 bases and J dropped 8 bases, with 15 bases sitting between them. DNA of the CDR3: TGTGCCAGCAGCCAGGCCGCCTCCTGGGGCTACACCTTC. Protein: CASSQAASWGYTF.

The chain combines TRBV27 with TRBJ1-5, with 8 bases lining up with TRBD1. There are 13 residues in the CDR3. Germline trimming cut 2 bases from V and 9 bases from J; bases unmatched to any gene: 3. The germline V gene has CDR1 MNHEY and CDR2 SMNVEV (reference sequence). For the CDR3, the DNA is TGTGCCAGCAGTTTAGACAGGGGAGGGCCCCAGCATTTT. As protein: CASSLDRGGPQHF.

This clone was detected once. The missing conserved phenylalanine or tryptophan at the end of this CDR3 makes a read error likely. The J gene is TRBJ1-2, the V gene TRBV7-6, with D unresolved. Trimming stripped 2 bases from V and 2 bases from J, with 9 bases between. The length of the CDR3 is 14 residues. Germline V lookup: CDR1 SGHVS, CDR2 FNYEAQ. CDR3 protein: CASSLSGANYGYTL. DNA for the CDR3: TGTGCCAGCAGCTTATCTGGTGCAAACTATGGCTACACCCTC.

V usage is TRBV11-3 and J usage is TRBJ1-2; no firm D call. Germline V lookup: CDR1 SGHNT, CDR2 YENEEA. CDR3 length: 14 residues. Trimming shortened V by 6 bases and J by 4 bases, and 15 bases separated the two germline ends. The CDR3 sequence is CASSPDRHSYGYTF. CDR3 sequence (DNA): TGTGCCAGCAGTCCCGATAGACACAGCTATGGCTACACCTTC.

The chain links TRBV19 to TRBJ2-5, with a weak D call TRBD1 (5 bases). The CDR3 totals 14 residues. Trimming shortened V by 6 bases and J by 8 bases, and 19 bases separated the two germline ends. Germline V CDR1 and CDR2: LNHDA, SQIVND (reference sequence). The CDR3: CASRPTGLRKTQYF. The CDR3 region has the DNA TGTGCCAGTAGGCCCACAGGCCTTAGAAAAACCCAGTACTTC.

The V gene is TRBV10-3, the J gene TRBJ2-6; the D gene is possibly TRBD1 (6 bases). CDR3 size: 18 residues. V was cut by 3 bases and J by 4 bases, with 19 bases left in between. CDR1 ENHRY and CDR2 SYGVKD come from the germline V gene. The CDR3 DNA reads as TGTGCCATCAGTGAAGGAACACAGGGTGGGGCAGGGGCCAACGTCCTGACTTTC. This translates into CAISEGTQGGAGANVLTF.

The V and J genes are TRBV5-1 and TRBJ2-7; 10 bases are a match to TRBD2. CDR1 is SGHRS, CDR2 YFSETQ, per germline. V lost 0 bases and J lost 4; bases outside the gene matches: 7. There are 16 residues in the CDR3. In DNA form, the CDR3 reads TGCGCCAGCAGCTTGGATTCTAGCGGGAGAGGGTACGAGCAGTACTTC. The encoded protein is CASSLDSSGRGYEQYF. Using reference TRBV5-1 and TRBJ2-7 for the parts outside the CDR3, the full variable domain is KAGVTQTPRYLIKTRGQQVTLSCSPISGHRSVSWYQQTPGQGLQFLFEYFSETQRNKGNFPGRFSGRQFSNSRSEMNVSTLELGDSALYLCASSLDSSGRGYEQYFGPGTRLTVT.

J is TRBJ1-3 and V is TRBV6-6; D unresolved. Germline V gene sequence: CDR1 MNHNY, CDR2 SVGAGI (reference sequence). This CDR3 has 16 amino acids. V dropped 2 bases and J dropped 1 base, with 12 bases sitting between them. CDR3: CASSYSAQLSGNTIYF. In DNA form, the CDR3 reads TGTGCCAGCAGTTACAGCGCGCAGCTTTCTGGAAACACCATATATTTT.

Concerning this clone: Additional DNA sequences in this sample encode the identical CDR3. The CDR3 region has the DNA TGTGCCAGCAGCCCAATCCGGGACCTTCGAGGGGAGACCCAGTACTTC. Translation gives CASSPIRDLRGETQYF. This rearrangement joins TRBV11-2 to TRBJ2-5; D is tentatively TRBD1 or TRBD2 (5 bases each). Germline CDR1 SGHAT, CDR2 FQNNGV. This CDR3 spans 16 amino acids. The ends were cut back, 5 bases at V and 5 bases at J, with 21 bases in the middle.

The chain combines TRBV6-1 with TRBJ2-7; D unclear. Trimming removed 0 bases from V and 9 bases from J, with 21 bases in between. CDR1 is MNHNS, CDR2 SASEGT, per germline. The CDR3 loop spans 16 amino acids. The CDR3 DNA is TGTGCCAGCAGTGAAGCACAAAGTAGGACCGGGCAAGGGCAGTACTTC. Its translation is CASSEAQSRTGQGQYF.

V usage is TRBV19 and J usage is TRBJ2-5; a possible D gene is TRBD2 (6 bases). The V end was cut by 4 bases, the J end by 1 base, with 16 bases between. The CDR3 has 16 residues. The germline gives CDR1 LNHDA, CDR2 SQIVND (reference sequence). CDR3 sequence: CASSRGIAVFQETQYF. The CDR3 DNA follows: TGTGCCAGTAGTAGGGGGATAGCGGTGTTCCAAGAGACCCAGTACTTC. Complete variable domain (other parts from reference TRBV19 and TRBJ2-5): DGGITQSPKYLFRKEGQNVTLSCEQNLNHDAMYWYRQDPGQGLRLIYYSQIVNDFQKGDIAEGYSVSREKKESFPLTVTSAQKNPTAFYLCASSRGIAVFQETQYFGPGTRLLVL.

The chain is built from TRBV9 and TRBJ2-1, with TRBD2 matching over 15 bases. This CDR3 contains 16 residues. The V and J ends lost 3 bases and 5 bases, in that order; junction bases with no gene match: 3. CDR1 and CDR2 (germline): SGDLS, YYNGEE. This chain's CDR3 is CASSGTSGRENNEQFF. The CDR3 nucleotides are TGTGCCAGCAGCGGGACTAGCGGGAGGGAAAACAATGAGCAGTTCTTC.

The rearrangement uses TRBV7-9 and TRBJ2-3; tentatively, D is TRBD2 (5 bases). CDR1 and CDR2 (germline): SEHNR, FQNEAQ (reference sequence). The CDR3 spans 15 residues. Trimming shortened V by 1 base and J by 4 bases, and 12 bases separated the two germline ends. Written as DNA, the CDR3 is TGTGCCAGCAGCTTAGGAGGGAGTGGGCCAGATACGCAGTATTTT. Protein sequence: CASSLGGSGPDTQYF.

The chain employs TRBV11-3 and TRBJ2-4, with a possible D match to TRBD1 (5 bases). Germline values: CDR1 SGHNT, CDR2 YENEEA. The CDR3 extends over 17 amino acids. Trimming took off 0 bases at V and 0 bases at J, with 12 bases between the two ends. The CDR3 protein is CASSLDVGQIAKNIQYF. In nucleotides, the CDR3 is TGTGCCAGCAGCTTAGACGTGGGGCAGATAGCCAAAAACATTCAGTACTTC.

The J gene is TRBJ1-2, the V gene TRBV6-6; tentative D call: TRBD1 (5 bases). CDR1 is MNHNY, CDR2 SVGAGI, per germline (reference sequence). Between the trimmed V and J ends, which lost 8 bases and 7 bases, there was a span of 14 bases. The CDR3 has 12 amino acids. This CDR3 is CASWGGQGGYTF. CDR3 bases: TGTGCCAGCTGGGGAGGCCAGGGTGGCTACACCTTC.

This chain connects TRBV7-3 to TRBJ1-2; 8 positions match TRBD1. This CDR3 spans 13 amino acids. The germline V gene has CDR1 SGHTA and CDR2 FQGTGA. V shed 5 bases and J 3 bases; nucleotides not matched to a gene: 2. CDR3 in DNA: TGTGCCAGCAGCCCGGGACAGGACTATGGCTACACCTTC. Translated: CASSPGQDYGYTF.